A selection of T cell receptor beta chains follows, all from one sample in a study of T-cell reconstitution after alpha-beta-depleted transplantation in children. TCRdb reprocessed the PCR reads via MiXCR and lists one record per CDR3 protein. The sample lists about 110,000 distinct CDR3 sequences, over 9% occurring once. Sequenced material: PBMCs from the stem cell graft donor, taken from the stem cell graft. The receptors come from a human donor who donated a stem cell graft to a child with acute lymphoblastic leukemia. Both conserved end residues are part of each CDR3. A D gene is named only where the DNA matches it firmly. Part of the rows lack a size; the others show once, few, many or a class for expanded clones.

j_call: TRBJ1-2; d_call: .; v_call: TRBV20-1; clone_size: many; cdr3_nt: TGCAGTGCTAGAGTCAGTTCTAACTATGGCTACACCTTC; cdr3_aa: CSARVSSNYGYTF
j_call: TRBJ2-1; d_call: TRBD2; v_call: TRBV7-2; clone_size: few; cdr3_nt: TGTGCCAGCAGCCGCGGACTAGCGGGGGGGCTCTACAATGAGCAGTTCTTC; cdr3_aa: CASSRGLAGGLYNEQFF
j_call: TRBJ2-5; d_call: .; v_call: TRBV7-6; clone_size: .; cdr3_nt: TGTGCCAGCAGCTTAAATGACGAGACCCAGTACTTC; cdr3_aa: CASSLNDETQYF
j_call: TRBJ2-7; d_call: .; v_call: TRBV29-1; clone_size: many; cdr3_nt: TGCAGCGTGACAGGACTGCTCTACGAGCAGTACTTC; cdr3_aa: CSVTGLLYEQYF
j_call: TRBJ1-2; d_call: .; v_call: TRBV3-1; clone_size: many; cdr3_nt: TGTGCCAGCAGCCCAAGTGTGCAAGCTAACTATGGCTACACCTTC; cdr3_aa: CASSPSVQANYGYTF
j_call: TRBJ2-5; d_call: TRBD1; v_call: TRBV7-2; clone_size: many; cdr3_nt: TGTGCCAGCAGCTTGACAGGGTGGCAAGAGACCCAGTACTTC; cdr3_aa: CASSLTGWQETQYF
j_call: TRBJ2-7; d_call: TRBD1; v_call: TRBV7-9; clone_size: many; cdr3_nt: TGTGCCAGCAGCTGGACAGGGGCCGAAGGCGAGCAGTACTTC; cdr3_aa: CASSWTGAEGEQYF
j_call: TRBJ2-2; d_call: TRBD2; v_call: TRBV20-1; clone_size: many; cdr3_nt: TGCAGTGGGCGGGAGCCAAACACCGGGGAGCTGTTTTTT; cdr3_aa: CSGREPNTGELFF
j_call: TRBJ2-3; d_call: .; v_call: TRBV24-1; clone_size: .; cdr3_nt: TGTGCCACCCGTGGGGACCGATCTAGCACAGATACGCAGTATTTT; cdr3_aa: CATRGDRSSTDTQYF
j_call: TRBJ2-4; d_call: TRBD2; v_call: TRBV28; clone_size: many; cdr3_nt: TGTGCCAGCACACGGGGGGGTTGGAACATTCAGTACTTC; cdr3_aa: CASTRGGWNIQYF
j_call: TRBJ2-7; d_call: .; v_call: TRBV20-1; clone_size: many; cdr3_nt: TGCAGTGCTAAAGGGGGAACCTACGAGCAGTACTTC; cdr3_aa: CSAKGGTYEQYF
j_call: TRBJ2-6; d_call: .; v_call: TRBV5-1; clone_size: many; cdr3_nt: TGCGCCAGCAGCTTGGTTCAGGACTCTGGGGCCAACGTCCTGACTTTC; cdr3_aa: CASSLVQDSGANVLTF
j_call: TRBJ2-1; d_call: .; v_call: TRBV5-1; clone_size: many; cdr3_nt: TGCGCCAGCAGCTCCCTGGACCCGAGCTCCTACAATGAGCAGTTCTTC; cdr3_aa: CASSSLDPSSYNEQFF
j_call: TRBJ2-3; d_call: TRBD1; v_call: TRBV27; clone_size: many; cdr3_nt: TGTGCCAGAACGGGACAGGGTACAGATACGCAGTATTTT; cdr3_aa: CARTGQGTDTQYF
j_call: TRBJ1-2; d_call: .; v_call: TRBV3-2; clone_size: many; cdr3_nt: TGTGCCAGCTCCATTACCCTAGGGGAAAACTATGGCTACACCTTC; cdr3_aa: CASSITLGENYGYTF
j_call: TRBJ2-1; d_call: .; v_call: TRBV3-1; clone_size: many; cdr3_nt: TGTGCCAGCAGCCAAGTCTACAATGAGCAGTTCTTC; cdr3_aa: CASSQVYNEQFF
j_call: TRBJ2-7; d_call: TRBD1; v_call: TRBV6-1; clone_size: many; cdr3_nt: TGTGCCAGCAGTGTGGACAGGGCCGGATCCTACGAGCAGTACTTC; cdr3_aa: CASSVDRAGSYEQYF
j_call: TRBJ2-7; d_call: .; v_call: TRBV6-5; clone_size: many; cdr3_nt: TGTGCCAGCAGTCCGTACGGGGCCACCTACGAGCAGTACTTC; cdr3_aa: CASSPYGATYEQYF
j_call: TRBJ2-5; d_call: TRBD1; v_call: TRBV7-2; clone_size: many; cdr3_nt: TGTGCCAGCAGCTTAGTTCGCCAAGTTCAGGGGGTGGCCCAGTACTTC; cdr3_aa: CASSLVRQVQGVAQYF
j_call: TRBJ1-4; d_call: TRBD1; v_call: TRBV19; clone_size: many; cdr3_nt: TGTGCCAGTAGGTCGGACAGGGATGAAAAACTGTTTTTT; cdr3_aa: CASRSDRDEKLFF
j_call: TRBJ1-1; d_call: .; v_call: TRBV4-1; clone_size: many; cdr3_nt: TGCGCCAGCAGCCCCGGTCCGGGGACGAACACTGAAGCTTTCTTT; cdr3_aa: CASSPGPGTNTEAFF
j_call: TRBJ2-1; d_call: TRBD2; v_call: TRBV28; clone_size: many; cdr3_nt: TGTGCCAGCAGTCCGACTAGCGGCTCCTACAATGAGCAGTTCTTC; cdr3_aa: CASSPTSGSYNEQFF
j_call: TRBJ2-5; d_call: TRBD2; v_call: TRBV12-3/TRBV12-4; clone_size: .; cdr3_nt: TGTGCCAGCAGTCTGTCTAGCGGGGGGACCCAAGAGACCCAGTACTTC; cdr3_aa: CASSLSSGGTQETQYF
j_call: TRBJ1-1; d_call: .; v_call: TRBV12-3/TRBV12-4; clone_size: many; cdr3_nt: TGTGCCAGCAGTTTGAGTGAAGCTTTCTTT; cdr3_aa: CASSLSEAFF
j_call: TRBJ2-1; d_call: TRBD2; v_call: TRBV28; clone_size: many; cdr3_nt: TGTGCCAGCAGCCTCCGACTAGCGGGAGTTGTCGATGAGCAGTTCTTC; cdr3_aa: CASSLRLAGVVDEQFF
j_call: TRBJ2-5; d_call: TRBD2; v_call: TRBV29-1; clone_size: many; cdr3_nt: TGCAGCGTTGCCTTAAGACTAGCGGGAGAAGAGACCCAGTACTTC; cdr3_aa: CSVALRLAGEETQYF
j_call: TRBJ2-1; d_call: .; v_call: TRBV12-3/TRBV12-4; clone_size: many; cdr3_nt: TGTGCCAGCAGTTTCCGACAGGCGGAGGGGTACAATGAGCAGTTCTTC; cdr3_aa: CASSFRQAEGYNEQFF
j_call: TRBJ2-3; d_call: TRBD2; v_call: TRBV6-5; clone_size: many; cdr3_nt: TGTGCCAGCAGTCCCAGGGCTAGCGGCTTCGCGGATACGCAGTATTTT; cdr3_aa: CASSPRASGFADTQYF
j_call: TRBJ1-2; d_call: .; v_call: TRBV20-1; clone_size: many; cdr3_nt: TGCCGGGGAGGGGTTGATGGCTACACCTTC; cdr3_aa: CRGGVDGYTF
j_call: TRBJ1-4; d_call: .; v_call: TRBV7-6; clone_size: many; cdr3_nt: TGTGCCAGCAGCCCAGGGGAGAATGAAAAACTGTTTTTT; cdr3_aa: CASSPGENEKLFF
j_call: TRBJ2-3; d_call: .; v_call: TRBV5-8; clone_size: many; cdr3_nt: TGTGCCAGCAGCCTGGACCAAATCACAGATACGCAGTATTTT; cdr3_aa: CASSLDQITDTQYF
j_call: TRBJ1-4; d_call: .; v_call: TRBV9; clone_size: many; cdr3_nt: TGTGCCAGCAGCGTAGGCGACACTGCAACTAATGAAAAACTGTTTTTT; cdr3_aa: CASSVGDTATNEKLFF
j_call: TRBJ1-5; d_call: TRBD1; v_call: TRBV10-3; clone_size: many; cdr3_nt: TGTGCCATCAGTGAGCCGGGACAGGTTGGTCAGCCCCAGCATTTT; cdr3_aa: CAISEPGQVGQPQHF
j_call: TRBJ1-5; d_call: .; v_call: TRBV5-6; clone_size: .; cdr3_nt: TGTGCCAGCAGCCCAGGGCTGCAGCGGAACAATCAGCCCCAGCATTTT; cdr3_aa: CASSPGLQRNNQPQHF
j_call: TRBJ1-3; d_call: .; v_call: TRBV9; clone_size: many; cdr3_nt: TGTGCCAGCAGCGGAAATTTGGGGCAGAGGGACTCTGGAAACACCATATATTTT; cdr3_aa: CASSGNLGQRDSGNTIYF
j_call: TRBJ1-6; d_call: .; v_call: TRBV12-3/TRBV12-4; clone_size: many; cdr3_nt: TGTGCCAGCAGTTTACGGACAACTAATTCACCCCTCCACTTT; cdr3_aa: CASSLRTTNSPLHF
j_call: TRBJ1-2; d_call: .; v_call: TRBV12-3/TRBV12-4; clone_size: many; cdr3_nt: TGTGCCAGCAGCCACTCTCAGCGTAACTATGGCTACACCTTC; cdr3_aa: CASSHSQRNYGYTF
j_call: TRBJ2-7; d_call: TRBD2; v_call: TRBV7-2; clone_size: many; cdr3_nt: TGTGCCAGCAGCCCCGTAGGAGCGGGAGGGTTGGACGAGCAGTACTTC; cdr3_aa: CASSPVGAGGLDEQYF
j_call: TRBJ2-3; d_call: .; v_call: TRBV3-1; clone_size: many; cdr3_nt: TGTGCCAGCAGCCACCCTGGACCCGGCACAGATACGCAGTATTTT; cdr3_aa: CASSHPGPGTDTQYF
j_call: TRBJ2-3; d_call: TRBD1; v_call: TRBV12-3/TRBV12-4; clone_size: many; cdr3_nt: TGTGCCAGCAGTTGGGGACAGGGGGCGTCAGATACGCAGTATTTT; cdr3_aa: CASSWGQGASDTQYF